This T cell receptor beta chain was found in a study of blood T cell repertoires in COVID-19. Study-level background: COVID-19 samples from acute and convalescent phases originated in the United States, Italy and Spain. Sample material is recorded as cDNA or gDNA derived from T cells, B-cell-depleted T cells, or PBMCs.

Per the original data handling: From reference gene primer amplification, estimates of nucleated cell counts were derived. Sequencing used immunoSEQ multiplex PCR; TCRdb keeps in-frame clones, though not all of them. V, J and clone size reflect that table, while D and trimming were determined from the DNA. Altogether over 200,000 clones are present, roughly nine tenths being singletons, with the ten largest covering around 0.84%. This CDR3 has 14 residues. The junction had 6 bases not matched to a gene; V was cut back by 7 bases and J by 5 bases. Germline CDR1 SGHRS, CDR2 YFSETQ. A Seattle source enrolled patients during active infection and followed them longitudinally.

This clonotype originated in a man in his sixties with COVID-19, enrolled during active disease. Sequencing was performed on peripheral blood. The rearrangement links TRBV5-1 to TRBJ2-3; 11 nucleotides match TRBD2. The CDR3 region has the DNA TGCGCCAGCCATAGCGGGAGGGCCGGAGATACGCAGTATTTT. As protein: CASHSGRAGDTQYF.